What follows describes a single TCR beta chain. This clonotype was counted many times. Its target antigen remains unknown. No qualities accompany the bases; no much larger clone lies one base away. This specimen's treatment or condition label, interpreted: live attenuated yellow fever vaccine strain. At each blood-draw timepoint, two biological replicates of bulk PBMCs were obtained. PBMCs were isolated from peripheral blood using a standard Ficoll-Paque protocol. TriZol was used to extract RNA from bulk PBMCs, from CD4 and CD8 fractions, and from dextramer-positive and dextramer-negative fractions. This entry comes from a study of T cells after yellow fever vaccination (dated by TCRdb to 2018 to 2020). Regarding the research as a whole: The SMART-Seq v4 Ultra Low Input RNA kit was used to prepare libraries from fractions with low cell numbers. Bulk TCR alpha and beta repertoires were sequenced longitudinally to track T-cell clones before and after primary and booster YFV17D yellow fever vaccination. Two healthy male donors, one aged 18 to 30 and one aged 30 to 40 years, were included in the cohort. Bulk PBMC replicates and cell subsets were isolated from blood drawn at multiple timepoints before and after both primary and secondary immunization. Overall study results and their limits: Computational filtering was needed because FACS-sorted repertoires could contain abundant contaminating clonotypes from the bulk population. Compared with the primary T-cell response, the secondary T-cell response was faster but weaker, reaching its peak on day 5 rather than on day 15. After the booster, most of the clones that had expanded following primary vaccination were detected again (about 95% of CD4 and around nine tenths of CD8), which suggests that memory was broadly maintained. A small fraction of clonotypes appeared in both the CD4 and CD8 compartments, likely as a result of convergent recombination. Because the study included only two donors, the extent to which the findings can be generalized is limited.

Based on the germline V gene, the CDR1 and CDR2 sequences are SGHTA and FQGNSA. Spanning cysteine to phenylalanine, the CDR3 consists of 17 amino acids. Kept here is only the CDR3 DNA, which spans 51 bases and is read in frame from base 1. V and J are truncated by 5 bases and 0 bases respectively, leaving an intervening sequence of 17 bases. TCR cDNA was made using 5'RACE template switching, a step that added a universal primer site and unique molecular identifiers. Priming of cDNA synthesis was performed from both the TCR alpha and TCR beta constant segments. Two PCR steps were used to amplify libraries, with sample barcodes and sequencing adapters being added in the second step. Sequencing of the libraries was done on either Illumina HiSeq 2500 (2x100 bp) or NovaSeq (2x150 bp). As for the authors' bioinformatics: Demultiplexing of reads and collapsing into UMI consensus sequences were performed with MIGEC, and V(D)J alignment was carried out with MiXCR. Vaccine-responding clonotypes were identified with edgeR using replicate PBMC samples, with FDR below 0.01 and a log2 fold change above 5 up to day 15 being required. CD4 or CD8 identity was assigned to each bulk clonotype according to whether the clonotype was present at higher abundance in the sequenced CD4 repertoire or the sequenced CD8 repertoire. TCRdb itself trimmed the public reads at Q25 with fastp, ran MiXCR and retained productive beta chains. Rows are combined by CDR3 protein, so each entry shows the most common genes and DNA. TCRdb, not the original authors, processed these V and J calls. This sample lists some 400,000 distinct CDR3 sequences; roughly 6.2% were detected once. Clones ranked in the top ten supply over 14% of the sample.

The sequencing here drew on PBMCs, taken 5 days after the yellow fever booster vaccination. The rearrangement joined TRBV7-2 to TRBJ2-1, with TRBD2 as a weak D call on 7 bases. The receptor was isolated from a man aged 30 to 39 who received the YFV17D yellow fever vaccine. The DNA sequence is TGTGCCAGCAGCACCCTTAAGGGGGAGGGCTCCTACAATGAGCAGTTCTTC. The resulting protein is CASSTLKGEGSYNEQFF.